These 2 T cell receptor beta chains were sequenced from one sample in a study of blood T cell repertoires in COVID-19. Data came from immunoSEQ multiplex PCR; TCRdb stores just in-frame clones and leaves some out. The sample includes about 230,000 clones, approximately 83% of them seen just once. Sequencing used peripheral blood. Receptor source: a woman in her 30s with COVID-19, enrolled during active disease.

CDR3 DNA sequence: TGTGCCAGCAGCCCAGGGATAGGAGGCTACACCTTC. It codes for CASSPGIGGYTF. The chain recombines TRBV7-2 with TRBJ1-2; TRBD1 is a possible D gene (5 bases). Per germline, CDR1 SGHTA and CDR2 FQGNSA. V lost 5 bases to trimming and J lost 8 bases, with 12 bases between them. There are 12 residues in the CDR3.

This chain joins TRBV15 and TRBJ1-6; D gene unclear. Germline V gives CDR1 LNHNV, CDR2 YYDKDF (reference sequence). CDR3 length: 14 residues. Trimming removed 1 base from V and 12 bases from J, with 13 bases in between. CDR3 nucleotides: TGTGCCACCAGCAGAGGAGATTCAATGAAACCCCTCCACTTT. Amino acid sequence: CATSRGDSMKPLHF.